This T cell receptor beta chain was sequenced for a study of spatial heterogeneity in lung cancer. MiXCR, run by TCRdb on the 5' RACE reads, gives a single entry per CDR3 protein. Counted here are tens of thousands of distinct CDR3 sequences, 15% to 20% occurring once; the ten biggest clones make up 21%. As to time point: blood at routine non-recurrence follow-up after resection. The CDR3 contains 16 residues. V lost 5 bases and J lost 3; bases outside the gene matches: 8. CDR1 is SGHAT, CDR2 FQNNGV, per germline. The sequences come from PBMCs, collected at follow-up. V gene TRBV11-2 combines with J gene TRBJ2-3; 10 bases match TRBD2. The receptor was isolated from a male donor with early-stage non-small cell lung cancer. The CDR3 nucleotides are TGTGCCAGCAGCAAAGCGGGGGGGCGAGGAACAGATACGCAGTATTTT. This encodes CASSKAGGRGTDTQYF.